The next 15 T cell receptor beta chains were all read from a single sample in a study of T-cell reconstitution after alpha-beta-depleted transplantation in children. A library of TCRbeta sequences, prepared with unique molecular identifiers, was generated. Each CDR3 protein is one row after TCRdb ran MiXCR on the PCR reads. The sample holds a few hundred thousand distinct CDR3 sequences, around 13% seen once. The starting material was PBMCs, mostly from graft donor cells, obtained 360 days after TCRalphabeta/CD19-depleted stem cell transplant. Receptor source: a male patient younger than 18 who had a stem cell transplant for acute myeloid leukemia, so the T cells may come from the graft donor.

This clonotype was seen many times. The V gene is TRBV20-1, the J gene TRBJ2-3, with TRBD2 as a possible D gene (6 bases). The V and J ends lost 7 bases and 2 bases respectively, with 13 bases between them. This CDR3 is built from 13 residues. Germline-derived CDR1 and CDR2 are DFQATT and SNEGSKA (reference sequence). Written as DNA, the CDR3 is TGCAGTGTAGAGGACTACCACACAGATACGCAGTATTTT. Protein: CSVEDYHTDTQYF.

This clonotype has only a few counts. The rearrangement joins TRBV20-1 to TRBJ1-1; 7 nucleotides align to TRBD1. Germline V gives CDR1 DFQATT, CDR2 SNEGSKA (reference sequence). This CDR3 region has 15 residues. J gave up 6 bases and V 0 bases, and 10 bases lay outside the gene matches. Written as DNA, the CDR3 is TGCAGTGCTAGAGATGTCCGGACAGGCGGACCTGAAGCTTTCTTT. Its protein product is CSARDVRTGGPEAFF.

This clonotype was counted ten times or more. This chain connects TRBV5-1 to TRBJ2-1; 14 nucleotides agree with TRBD2. J was trimmed by 0 bases and V by 7 bases; bases with no gene match: 9. CDR1 and CDR2 (germline): SGHRS, YFSETQ. CDR3 length equals 18 residues. The CDR3 sequence is CASVGTSGSVSSYNEQFF. DNA for the CDR3: TGCGCCAGCGTTGGGACTAGCGGGAGTGTGAGCTCCTACAATGAGCAGTTCTTC.

This clonotype was counted between two and nine times. The J gene is TRBJ2-3, the V gene TRBV28; D perhaps matches TRBD2 (6 bases). The germline V gene encodes CDR1 MDHEN and CDR2 SYDVKM. The CDR3 length is 16 residues. V was clipped by 6 bases and J by 4 bases, with 20 bases between them. CDR3 sequence (DNA): TGTGCCAGCAGACTGCCCGGGACTCTTATCCCAGATACGCAGTATTTT. Amino acid sequence: CASRLPGTLIPDTQYF.

In this sample, this clonotype turned up a few times. The chain has TRBV7-8 and TRBJ2-7; D is unclear. The germline gives CDR1 SGHVS, CDR2 FQNEAQ. V lost 3 bases to trimming and J lost 5 bases, with 5 bases between them. The CDR3 is 11 residues long. CDR3 in amino acids: CASSFMNEQYF. The DNA for the CDR3 is TGTGCCAGCAGCTTCATGAACGAGCAGTACTTC. The full variable domain, with the rest looked up from reference TRBV7-8 and TRBJ2-7, is GAGVSQSPRYKVAKRGQDVALRCDPISGHVSLFWYQQALGQGPEFLTYFQNEAQLDKSGLPSDRFFAERPEGSVSTLKIQRTQQEDSAVYLCASSFMNEQYFGPGTRLTVT.

The chain is built from TRBV20-1 and TRBJ2-3; 11 positions match TRBD2. Trimming removed 6 bases from V and 7 bases from J; junction bases left unmatched: 9. This CDR3 spans 14 amino acids. The germline V gene encodes CDR1 DFQATT and CDR2 SNEGSKA (reference sequence). The CDR3 sequence: CSAHSGRAGHTQYF. The CDR3 DNA is TGCAGTGCCCATAGCGGGAGGGCCGGACATACGCAGTATTTT.

The table lists this clonotype with a few counts. V is TRBV12-3 or TRBV12-4 and J is TRBJ2-7; D uncertain. The CDR3 has 12 residues. V was shortened by 4 bases and J by 6 bases, with 10 bases between the two germline ends. The chain's CDR3 is CASSYLAGEQYF. The CDR3 region has the DNA TGTGCCAGCAGTTACTTAGCTGGCGAGCAGTACTTC.

This clonotype was detected a few times. V is TRBV7-2 and J is TRBJ1-4, with a tentative D call TRBD1 (5 bases). From germline, CDR1 is SGHTA and CDR2 FQGNSA. There are 13 residues in the CDR3. V was trimmed by 1 base and J by 11 bases, leaving 11 bases between them. The CDR3 spells CASSLGGEAKLFF. Here the CDR3 DNA reads TGTGCCAGCAGCTTAGGGGGGGAAGCGAAACTGTTTTTT.

At least ten counts were recorded for this clonotype. V gene TRBV12-3 or TRBV12-4 combines with J gene TRBJ2-2, with D perhaps matching TRBD1 or TRBD2 (6 bases each). The CDR3 has 15 amino acids. The V end lost 7 bases, the J end lost 8 bases, and 20 bases lay between the germline ends. In DNA, the CDR3 is TGTGCCAGCATCCAACTGGGGGGCGCGGTAGGGGAGCTGTTTTTT. Residues: CASIQLGGAVGELFF.

A few counts support this clonotype. The gene calls are TRBV10-3 and TRBJ2-3, with D unclear. In germline, CDR1 is ENHRY, CDR2 SYGVKD. The CDR3 extends over 12 amino acids. The germline V and J ends were trimmed by 4 bases and 7 bases, with 9 bases remaining between them. CDR3 nucleotides: TGTGCCATCAGTGTTTGGGAAAATACGCAGTATTTT. Its protein is CAISVWENTQYF.

This clonotype occurred many times. The chain combines TRBV9 with TRBJ2-3, with D possibly being TRBD2 (6 bases). This CDR3 contains 16 residues. The V gene's germline CDR1 is SGDLS and CDR2 YYNGEE. V shed 0 bases and J shed 6 bases, with 17 bases lying between them. The chain's CDR3 is CASSVVGEATWDTQYF. DNA for the CDR3: TGTGCCAGCAGCGTAGTAGGGGAGGCCACCTGGGATACGCAGTATTTT.

This clonotype was observed many times. CDR3: CASRKDRQETQYF. For the CDR3, the DNA is TGCGCCAGCAGAAAAGACAGACAAGAGACCCAGTACTTC. The chain has TRBV5-1 and TRBJ2-5, with TRBD1 as a possible D gene (5 bases). There are 13 residues in the CDR3. The V gene lost 5 bases and the J gene lost 2 bases, with 10 bases spanning the gap. The germline CDR1 and CDR2 sequences are SGHRS and YFSETQ.

V gene TRBV28 combines with J gene TRBJ2-3, with 7 bases lining up with TRBD2. The ends lost 2 bases at V and 0 bases at J; junction bases unmatched: 11. Germline V gene lookup returns CDR1 MDHEN and CDR2 SYDVKM. This CDR3 has 18 residues. CDR3 coding DNA: TGTGCCAGCAGTTTACCCCCCGGGAGGCGACCTAGCACAGATACGCAGTATTTT. Residues: CASSLPPGRRPSTDTQYF.

The chain employs TRBV5-1 and TRBJ2-7; TRBD1 matches 8 bases. J gave up 1 base and V 2 bases, and 14 bases lay outside the gene matches. The CDR3 sequence is 18 residues long. Germline loops: CDR1 SGHRS, CDR2 YFSETQ. As DNA, the CDR3 is TGCGCCAGCAGCTTAACCCCGGGACAGGCCCTCCAATCCTACGAGCAGTACTTC. Its translation: CASSLTPGQALQSYEQYF.

This chain links TRBV12-3 or TRBV12-4 with TRBJ2-7, with 7 bases identical to TRBD1. The CDR3 covers 16 residues. Trimming cost V 3 bases and J 4 bases; bases outside gene matches: 12. Written as DNA, the CDR3 is TGTGCCAGCAGTTTTCAGCGACAGGGCTTCGGGTACGAGCAGTACTTC. It codes for CASSFQRQGFGYEQYF.